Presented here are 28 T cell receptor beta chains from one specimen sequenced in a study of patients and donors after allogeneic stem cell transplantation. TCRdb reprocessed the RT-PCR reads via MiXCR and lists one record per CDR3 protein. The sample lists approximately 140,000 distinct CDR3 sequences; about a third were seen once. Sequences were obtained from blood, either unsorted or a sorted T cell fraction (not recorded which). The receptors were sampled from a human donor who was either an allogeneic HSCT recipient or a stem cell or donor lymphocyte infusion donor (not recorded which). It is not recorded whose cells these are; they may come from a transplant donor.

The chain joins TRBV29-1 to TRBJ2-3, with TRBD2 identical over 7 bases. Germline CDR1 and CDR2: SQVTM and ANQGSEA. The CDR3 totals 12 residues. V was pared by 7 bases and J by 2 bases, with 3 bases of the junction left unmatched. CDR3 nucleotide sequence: TGCAGCGGGGAGGGCCCCACAGATACGCAGTATTTT. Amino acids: CSGEGPTDTQYF.

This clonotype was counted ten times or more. As DNA, the CDR3 is TGTGCCAGCAGTGCCCGACAGGGTGGGAATTCACCCCTCCACTTT. It specifies CASSARQGGNSPLHF. This chain joins TRBV2 and TRBJ1-6; 7 nucleotides line up with TRBD1. V gave up 4 bases and J gave up 7 bases; unmatched junction bases: 7. CDR3 length: 15 amino acids. Germline V gene data show CDR1 as SNHLY and CDR2 as FYNNEI.

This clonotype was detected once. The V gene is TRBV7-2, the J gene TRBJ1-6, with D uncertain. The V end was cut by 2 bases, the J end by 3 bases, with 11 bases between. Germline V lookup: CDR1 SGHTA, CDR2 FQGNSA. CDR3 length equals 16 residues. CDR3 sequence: CASSLRGNGYNSPLHF. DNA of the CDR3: TGTGCCAGCAGCTTAAGAGGGAATGGCTATAATTCACCCCTCCACTTT.

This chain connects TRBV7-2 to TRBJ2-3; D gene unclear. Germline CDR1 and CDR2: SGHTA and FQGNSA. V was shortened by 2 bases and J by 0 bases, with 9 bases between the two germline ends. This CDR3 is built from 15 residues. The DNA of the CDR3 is TGTGCCAGCAGCTTAATACAGCGTAGCACAGATACGCAGTATTTT. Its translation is CASSLIQRSTDTQYF.

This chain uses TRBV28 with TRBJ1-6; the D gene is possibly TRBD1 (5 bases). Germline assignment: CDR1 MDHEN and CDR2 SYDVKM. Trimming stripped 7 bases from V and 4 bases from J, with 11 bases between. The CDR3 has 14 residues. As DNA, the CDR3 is TGTGCCAGCACCGCGGGACGATATAATTCACCCCTCCACTTT. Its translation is CASTAGRYNSPLHF.

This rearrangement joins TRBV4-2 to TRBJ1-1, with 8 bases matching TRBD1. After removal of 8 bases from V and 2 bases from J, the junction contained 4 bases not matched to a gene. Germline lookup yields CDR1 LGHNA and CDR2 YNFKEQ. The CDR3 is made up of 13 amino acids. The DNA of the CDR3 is TGTGCCAGCGGCGACAGGGGAAACACTGAAGCTTTCTTT. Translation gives CASGDRGNTEAFF.

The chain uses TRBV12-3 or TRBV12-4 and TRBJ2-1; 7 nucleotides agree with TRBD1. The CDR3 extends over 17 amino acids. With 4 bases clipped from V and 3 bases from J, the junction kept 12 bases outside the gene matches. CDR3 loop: CASSSAPIWTGYNEQFF. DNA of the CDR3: TGTGCCAGCAGTTCCGCTCCCATATGGACAGGCTACAATGAGCAGTTCTTC.

The CDR3 DNA reads TGCAGTGCTGATGCGGGGGAAGAGGATGGCTACACCTTC. The encoded protein is CSADAGEEDGYTF. The chain employs TRBV20-1 and TRBJ1-2, with D tentatively TRBD1 (5 bases). This CDR3 has 13 amino acids. V was trimmed by 5 bases and J by 6 bases, leaving 16 bases between them. CDR1 and CDR2 from the germline V gene are DFQATT and SNEGSKA (reference sequence).

As DNA, the CDR3 is TGTGCCAGCACCATCGCTCGGGGGGATGAAAAACTGTTTTTT. As protein: CASTIARGDEKLFF. The chain employs TRBV7-2 and TRBJ1-4, with a weak D call TRBD1 (5 bases). Trimming removed 7 bases from V and 6 bases from J, with 15 bases in between. In germline, CDR1 is SGHTA, CDR2 FQGNSA. CDR3 length: 14 amino acids.

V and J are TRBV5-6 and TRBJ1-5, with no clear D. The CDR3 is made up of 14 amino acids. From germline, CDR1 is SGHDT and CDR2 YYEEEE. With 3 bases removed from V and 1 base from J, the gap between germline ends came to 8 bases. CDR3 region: CASSSLGSNQPQHF. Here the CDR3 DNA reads TGTGCCAGCAGCTCTCTCGGAAGCAATCAGCCCCAGCATTTT.

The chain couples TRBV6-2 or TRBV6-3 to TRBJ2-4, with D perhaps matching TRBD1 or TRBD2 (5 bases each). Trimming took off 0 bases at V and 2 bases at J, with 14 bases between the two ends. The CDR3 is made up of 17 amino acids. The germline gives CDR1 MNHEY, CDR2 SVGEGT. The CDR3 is CASSYSPTGPPKNIQYF. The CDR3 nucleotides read TGTGCCAGCAGTTACTCACCAACGGGACCCCCCAAAAACATTCAGTACTTC.

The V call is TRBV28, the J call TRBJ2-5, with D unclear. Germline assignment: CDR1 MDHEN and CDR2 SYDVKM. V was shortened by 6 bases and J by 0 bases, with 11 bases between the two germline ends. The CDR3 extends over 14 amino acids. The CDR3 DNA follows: TGTGCCAGCAGATTAGACCGTAACCAAGAGACCCAGTACTTC. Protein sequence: CASRLDRNQETQYF.

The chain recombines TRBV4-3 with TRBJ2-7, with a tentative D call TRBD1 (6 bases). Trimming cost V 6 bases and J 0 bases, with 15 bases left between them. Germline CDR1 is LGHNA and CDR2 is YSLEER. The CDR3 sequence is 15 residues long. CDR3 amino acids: CASSPGVASSYEQYF. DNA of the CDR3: TGCGCCAGCAGTCCAGGGGTAGCCAGCTCCTACGAGCAGTACTTC.

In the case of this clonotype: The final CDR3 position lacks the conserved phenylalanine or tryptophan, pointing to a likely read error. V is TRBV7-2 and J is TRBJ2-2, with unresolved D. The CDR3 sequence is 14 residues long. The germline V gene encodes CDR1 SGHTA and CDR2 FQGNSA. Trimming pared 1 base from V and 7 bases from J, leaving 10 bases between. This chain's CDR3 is CASSLGVGIGELFL. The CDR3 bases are TGTGCCAGCAGCTTAGGAGTGGGAATCGGGGAGCTGTTTTTG.

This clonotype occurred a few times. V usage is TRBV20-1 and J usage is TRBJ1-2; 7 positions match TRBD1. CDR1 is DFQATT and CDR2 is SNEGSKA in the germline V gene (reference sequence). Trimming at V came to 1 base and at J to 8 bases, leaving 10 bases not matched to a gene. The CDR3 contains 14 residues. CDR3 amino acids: CSARGTGRIVGYTF. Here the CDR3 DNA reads TGCAGTGCTAGAGGGACAGGACGAATAGTGGGCTACACCTTC.

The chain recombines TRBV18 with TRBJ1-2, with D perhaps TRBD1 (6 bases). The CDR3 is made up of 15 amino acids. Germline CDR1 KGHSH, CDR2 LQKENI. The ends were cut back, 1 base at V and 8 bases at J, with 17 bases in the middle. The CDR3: CASSPQNFGTNGYTF. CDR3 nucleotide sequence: TGTGCCAGCTCACCACAAAATTTCGGGACAAACGGCTACACCTTC. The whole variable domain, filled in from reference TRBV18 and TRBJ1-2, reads NAGVMQNPRHLVRRRGQEARLRCSPMKGHSHVYWYRQLPEEGLKFMVYLQKENIIDESGMPKERFSAEFPKEGPSILRIQQVVRGDSAAYFCASSPQNFGTNGYTFGSGTRLTVV.

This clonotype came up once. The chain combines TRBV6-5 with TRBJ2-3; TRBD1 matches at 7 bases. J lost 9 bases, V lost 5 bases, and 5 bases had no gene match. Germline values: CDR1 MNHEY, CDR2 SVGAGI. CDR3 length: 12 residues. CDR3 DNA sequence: TGTGCCAGCAGTACAGGGGTAGGAACGCAGTATTTT. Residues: CASSTGVGTQYF.

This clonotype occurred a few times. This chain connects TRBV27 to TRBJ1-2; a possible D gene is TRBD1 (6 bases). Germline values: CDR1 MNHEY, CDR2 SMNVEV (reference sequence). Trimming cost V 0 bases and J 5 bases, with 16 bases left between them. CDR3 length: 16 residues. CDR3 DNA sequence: TGTGCCAGCAGTTTATCCCAACAGGGAGTGTCATATGGCTACACCTTC. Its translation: CASSLSQQGVSYGYTF.

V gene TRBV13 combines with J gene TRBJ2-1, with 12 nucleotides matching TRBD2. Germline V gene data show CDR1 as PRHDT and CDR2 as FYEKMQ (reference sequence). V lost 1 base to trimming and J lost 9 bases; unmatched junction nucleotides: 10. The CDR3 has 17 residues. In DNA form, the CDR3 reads TGTGCCAGCAGCTTAGAAGGGCGACTAGCGGGGGTGCGTGAGCAGTTCTTC. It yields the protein CASSLEGRLAGVREQFF. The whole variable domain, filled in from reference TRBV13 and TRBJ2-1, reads AAGVIQSPRHLIKEKRETATLKCYPIPRHDTVYWYQQGPGQDPQFLISFYEKMQSDKGSIPDRFSAQQFSDYHSELNMSSLELGDSALYFCASSLEGRLAGVREQFFGPGTRLTVL.

CDR3 bases: TGCGCCAGCAGCTCGGACAGCGATGAGCAGTACTTC. Its translation: CASSSDSDEQYF. V and J are TRBV5-1 and TRBJ2-7; D possibly corresponds to TRBD1 (6 bases). CDR1 is SGHRS, CDR2 YFSETQ, per germline. The CDR3 has 12 residues. V was trimmed by 3 bases and J by 7 bases, leaving 11 bases between them.

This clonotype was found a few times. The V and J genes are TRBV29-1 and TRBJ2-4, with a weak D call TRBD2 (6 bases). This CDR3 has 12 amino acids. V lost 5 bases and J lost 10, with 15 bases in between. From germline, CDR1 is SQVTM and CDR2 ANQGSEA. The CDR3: CSVSWGESIQYF. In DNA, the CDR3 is TGCAGCGTTTCCTGGGGGGAAAGTATTCAGTACTTC.

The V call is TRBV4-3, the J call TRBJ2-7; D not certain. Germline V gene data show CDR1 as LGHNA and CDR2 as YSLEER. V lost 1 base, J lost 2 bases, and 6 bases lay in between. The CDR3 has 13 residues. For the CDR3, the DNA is TGCGCCAGCAGCCAAGGCAAGACCTACGAGCAGTACTTC. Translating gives CASSQGKTYEQYF.

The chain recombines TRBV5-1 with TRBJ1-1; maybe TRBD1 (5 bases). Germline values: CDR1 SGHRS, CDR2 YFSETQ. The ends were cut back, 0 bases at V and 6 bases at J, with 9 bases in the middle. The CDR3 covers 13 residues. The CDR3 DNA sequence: TGCGCCAGCAGCTTGGAGCCGACAGCTGAAGCTTTCTTT. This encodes CASSLEPTAEAFF.

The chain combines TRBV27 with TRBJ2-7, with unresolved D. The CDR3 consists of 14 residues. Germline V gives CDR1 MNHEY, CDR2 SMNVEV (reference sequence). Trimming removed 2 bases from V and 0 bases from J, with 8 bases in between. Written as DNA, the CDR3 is TGTGCCAGCAGTTTACAACAGTCCTCCTACGAGCAGTACTTC. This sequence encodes CASSLQQSSYEQYF.

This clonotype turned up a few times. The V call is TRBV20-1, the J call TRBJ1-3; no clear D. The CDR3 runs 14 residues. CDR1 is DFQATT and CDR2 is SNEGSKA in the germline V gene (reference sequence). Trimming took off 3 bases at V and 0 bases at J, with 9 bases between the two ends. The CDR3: CSASSASSGNTIYF. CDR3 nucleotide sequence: TGCAGTGCTAGTTCCGCGAGCTCTGGAAACACCATATATTTT.

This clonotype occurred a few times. The chain's CDR3 is CSARDPSHYEQYV. DNA for the CDR3: TGCAGTGCTAGAGATCCTTCCCACTACGAGCAGTACGTC. This chain joins TRBV20-1 and TRBJ2-7; D is uncertain. Trimming removed 0 bases at V and 3 bases at J, with 9 bases between. The CDR3 covers 13 residues. Germline CDR1 DFQATT, CDR2 SNEGSKA (reference sequence).

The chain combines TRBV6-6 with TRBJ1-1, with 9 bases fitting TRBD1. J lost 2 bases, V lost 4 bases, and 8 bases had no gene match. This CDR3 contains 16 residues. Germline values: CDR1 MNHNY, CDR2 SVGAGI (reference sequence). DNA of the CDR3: TGTGCCAGCAGTTCCGGGGACAGGGTGGGAAACACTGAAGCTTTCTTT. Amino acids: CASSSGDRVGNTEAFF.

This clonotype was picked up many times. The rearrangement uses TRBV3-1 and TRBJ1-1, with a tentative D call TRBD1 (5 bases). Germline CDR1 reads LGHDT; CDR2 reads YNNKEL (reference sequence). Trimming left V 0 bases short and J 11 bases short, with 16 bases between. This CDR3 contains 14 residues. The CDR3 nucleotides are TGTGCCAGCAGCCAAGACAGGGACCGGGGGTCGGCTTTCTTT. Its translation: CASSQDRDRGSAFF.